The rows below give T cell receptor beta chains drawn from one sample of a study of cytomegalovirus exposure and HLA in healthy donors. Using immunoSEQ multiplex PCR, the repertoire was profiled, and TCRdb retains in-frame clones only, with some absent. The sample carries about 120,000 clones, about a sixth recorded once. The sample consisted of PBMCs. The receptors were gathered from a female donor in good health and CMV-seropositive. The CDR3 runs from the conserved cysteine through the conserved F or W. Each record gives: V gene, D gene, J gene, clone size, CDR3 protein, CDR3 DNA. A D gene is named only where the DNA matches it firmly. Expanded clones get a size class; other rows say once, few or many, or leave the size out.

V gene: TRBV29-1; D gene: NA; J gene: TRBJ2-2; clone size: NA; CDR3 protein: CSVSQGGAATGELFF; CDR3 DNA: TGCAGCGTTTCTCAGGGAGGTGCGGCCACCGGGGAGCTGTTTTTT
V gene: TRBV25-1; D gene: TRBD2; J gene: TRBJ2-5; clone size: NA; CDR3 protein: CASSPTSGGHQETQYF; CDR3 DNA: TGTGCCAGCAGCCCCACTAGCGGGGGACACCAAGAGACCCAGTACTTC
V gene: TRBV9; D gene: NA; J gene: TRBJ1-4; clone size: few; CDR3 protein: CASSVGPPRLREKLFF; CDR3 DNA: TGTGCCAGCAGCGTAGGCCCCCCGAGGCTTAGGGAAAAACTGTTTTTT
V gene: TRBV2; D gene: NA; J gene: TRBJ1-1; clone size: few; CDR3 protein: CASSDEGDTEAFF; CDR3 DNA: TGTGCCAGCAGTGACGAGGGGGACACTGAAGCTTTCTTT
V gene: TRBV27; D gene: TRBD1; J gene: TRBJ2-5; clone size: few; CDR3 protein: CASSPYRQGWGGKETQYF; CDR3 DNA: TGTGCCAGCAGTCCCTATAGACAGGGATGGGGTGGGAAGGAGACCCAGTACTTC
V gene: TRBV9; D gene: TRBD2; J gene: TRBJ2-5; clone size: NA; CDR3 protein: CASSVAPSGGPHQETQYF; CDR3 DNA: TGTGCCAGCAGCGTAGCCCCTAGCGGGGGGCCCCACCAAGAGACCCAGTACTTC
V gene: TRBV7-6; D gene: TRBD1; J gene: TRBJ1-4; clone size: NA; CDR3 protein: CASSPVTGRNFEKLFF; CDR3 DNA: TGTGCCAGCAGCCCTGTGACAGGGCGAAATTTTGAAAAACTGTTTTTT
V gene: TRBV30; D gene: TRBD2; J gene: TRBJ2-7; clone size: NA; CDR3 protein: CAWSVVERGPYEQYF; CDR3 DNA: TGTGCCTGGAGTGTAGTCGAGCGGGGGCCCTACGAGCAGTACTTC
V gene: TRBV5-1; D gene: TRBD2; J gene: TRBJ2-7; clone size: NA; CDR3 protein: CASSSPLAGAPYEQYF; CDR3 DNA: TGCGCCAGCAGCTCTCCCCTAGCGGGAGCCCCCTACGAGCAGTACTTC
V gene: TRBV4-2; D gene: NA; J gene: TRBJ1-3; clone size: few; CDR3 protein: CASSHIRETTSGNTIYF; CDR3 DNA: TGTGCCAGCAGCCATATACGGGAGACCACCTCTGGAAACACCATATATTTT
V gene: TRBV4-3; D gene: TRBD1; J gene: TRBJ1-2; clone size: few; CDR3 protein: CASSQAPDRGLYGYTF; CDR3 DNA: TGCGCCAGCAGCCAAGCCCCGGACAGGGGCCTCTATGGCTACACCTTC
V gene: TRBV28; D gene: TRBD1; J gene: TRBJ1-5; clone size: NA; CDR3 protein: CASSRGQGSQPQHF; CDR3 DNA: TGTGCCAGCAGCCGAGGACAGGGTTCTCAGCCCCAGCATTTT
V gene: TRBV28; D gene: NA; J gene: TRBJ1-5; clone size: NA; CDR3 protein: CASSFFELISNQPQHF; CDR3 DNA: TGTGCCAGCAGTTTCTTTGAGCTCATTAGCAATCAGCCCCAGCATTTT
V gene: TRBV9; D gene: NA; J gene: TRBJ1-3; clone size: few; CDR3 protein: CASSGPPQGHTIYF; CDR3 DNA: TGTGCCAGCAGCGGACCTCCCCAGGGGCACACCATATATTTT
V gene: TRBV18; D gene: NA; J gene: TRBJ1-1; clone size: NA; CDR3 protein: CASSRDINTEAFF; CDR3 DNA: TGTGCCAGCTCACGGGACATAAACACTGAAGCTTTCTTT
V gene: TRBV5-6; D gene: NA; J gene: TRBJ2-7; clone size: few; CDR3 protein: CASSLGAGVESYEQYF; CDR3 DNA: TGTGCCAGCAGCTTGGGGGCGGGCGTGGAGAGCTACGAGCAGTACTTC
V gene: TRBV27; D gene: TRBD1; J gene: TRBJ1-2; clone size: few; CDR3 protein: CASLHFRKAPTGTFCGGYTF; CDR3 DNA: TGTGCCAGCCTTCATTTTCGAAAGGCCCCGACAGGGACTTTTTGTGGAGGCTACACCTTC
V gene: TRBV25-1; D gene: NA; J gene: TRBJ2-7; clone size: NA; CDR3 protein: CASRAGDEQYF; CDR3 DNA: TGTGCCAGTAGGGCAGGGGACGAGCAGTACTTC
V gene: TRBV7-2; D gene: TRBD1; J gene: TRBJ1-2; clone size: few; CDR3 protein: CASSPKSSGGKGYTF; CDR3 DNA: TGTGCCAGCAGCCCAAAGAGTTCAGGGGGAAAAGGCTACACCTTC
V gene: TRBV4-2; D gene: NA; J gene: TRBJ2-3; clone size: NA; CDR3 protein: CASSQRGGTPGTTDTQYF; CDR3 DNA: TGTGCCAGCAGCCAACGGGGCGGGACTCCTGGGACCACAGATACGCAGTATTTT
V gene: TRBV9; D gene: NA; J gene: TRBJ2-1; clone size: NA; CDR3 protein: CASSAAGISYNEQFF; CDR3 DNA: TGTGCCAGCAGCGCCGCGGGAATATCCTACAATGAGCAGTTCTTC
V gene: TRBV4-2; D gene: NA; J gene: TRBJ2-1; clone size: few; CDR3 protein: CASSQDLTDPTYNEQFF; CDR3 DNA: TGTGCCAGCAGCCAAGACTTGACAGACCCCACCTACAATGAGCAGTTCTTC
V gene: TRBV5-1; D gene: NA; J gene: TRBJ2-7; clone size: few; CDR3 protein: CASSRAYEQYF; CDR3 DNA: TGCGCCAGCAGCCGAGCCTACGAGCAGTACTTC
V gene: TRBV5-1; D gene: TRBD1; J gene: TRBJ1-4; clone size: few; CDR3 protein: CASSLDRGGEKLFF; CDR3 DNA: TGCGCCAGCAGCTTGGACAGGGGAGGAGAAAAACTGTTTTTT
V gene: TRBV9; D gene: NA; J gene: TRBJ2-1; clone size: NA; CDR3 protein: CASSVGIQAGQFF; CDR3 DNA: TGTGCCAGCAGCGTAGGCATCCAGGCGGGCCAGTTCTTC
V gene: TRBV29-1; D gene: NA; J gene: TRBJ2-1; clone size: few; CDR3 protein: CSVVKIFVAASYNEQFF; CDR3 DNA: TGCAGCGTTGTAAAAATTTTCGTAGCGGCCTCCTACAATGAGCAGTTCTTC
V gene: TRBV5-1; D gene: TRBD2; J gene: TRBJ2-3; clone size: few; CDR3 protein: CASSLGDYHPDTQYF; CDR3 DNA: TGCGCCAGCAGCTTGGGGGACTACCACCCCGATACGCAGTATTTT
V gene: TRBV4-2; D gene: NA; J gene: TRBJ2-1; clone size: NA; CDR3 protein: CASSHRTEYNEQFF; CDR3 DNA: TGTGCCAGCAGCCATAGGACAGAATACAATGAGCAGTTCTTC
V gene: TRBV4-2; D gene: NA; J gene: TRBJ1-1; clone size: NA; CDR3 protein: CASSQDQIFEAFF; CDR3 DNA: TGTGCCAGCAGCCAAGACCAAATTTTCGAAGCTTTCTTT
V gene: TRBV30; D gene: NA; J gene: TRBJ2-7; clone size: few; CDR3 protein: CAWENFGEQYF; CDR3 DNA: TGTGCCTGGGAGAATTTCGGCGAGCAGTACTTC
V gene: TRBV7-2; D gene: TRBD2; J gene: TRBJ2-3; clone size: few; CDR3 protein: CASSFRGRGRATDTQYF; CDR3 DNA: TGTGCCAGCAGCTTCCGGGGTCGCGGGAGGGCCACAGATACGCAGTATTTT
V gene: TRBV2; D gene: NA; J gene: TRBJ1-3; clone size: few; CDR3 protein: CASSVGGSGNTIYF; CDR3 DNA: TGTGCCAGCAGTGTAGGGGGCTCTGGAAACACCATATATTTT
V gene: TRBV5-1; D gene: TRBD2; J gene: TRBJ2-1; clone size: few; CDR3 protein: CASSLLAGGQTEQFF; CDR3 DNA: TGCGCCAGCAGCCTGCTAGCGGGAGGGCAAACGGAGCAGTTCTTC
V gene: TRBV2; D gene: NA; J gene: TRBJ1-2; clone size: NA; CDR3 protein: CASSEGQGRLYGYTF; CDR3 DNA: TGTGCCAGCAGTGAGGGACAAGGCCGTCTCTATGGCTACACCTTC
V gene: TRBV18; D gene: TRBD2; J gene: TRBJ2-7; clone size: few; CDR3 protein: CASSPPGTSPYEQYF; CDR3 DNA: TGTGCCAGCTCACCACCGGGGACTAGTCCCTACGAGCAGTACTTC
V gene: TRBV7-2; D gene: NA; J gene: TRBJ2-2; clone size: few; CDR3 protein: CASFNAGADTGELFF; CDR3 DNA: TGTGCCAGCTTCAACGCAGGGGCCGACACCGGGGAGCTGTTTTTT
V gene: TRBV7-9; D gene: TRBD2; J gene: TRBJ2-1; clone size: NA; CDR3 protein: CASSLKGLAYFEQFF; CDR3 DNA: TGTGCCAGCAGCTTAAAGGGACTAGCATACTTTGAGCAGTTCTTC
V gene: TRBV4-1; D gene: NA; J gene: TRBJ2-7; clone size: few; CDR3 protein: CASSQDRFQGGNEQYF; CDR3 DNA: TGCGCCAGCAGCCAAGACCGGTTTCAGGGTGGGAACGAGCAGTACTTC
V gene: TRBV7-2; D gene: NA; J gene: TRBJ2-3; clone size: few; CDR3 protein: CASSLITDTQYF; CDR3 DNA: TGTGCCAGCAGTCTTATTACAGATACGCAGTATTTT
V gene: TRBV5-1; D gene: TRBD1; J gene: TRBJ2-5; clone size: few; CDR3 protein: CASSLRQGVLETQYF; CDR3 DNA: TGCGCCAGCAGCTTGAGACAGGGTGTTTTAGAGACCCAGTACTTC
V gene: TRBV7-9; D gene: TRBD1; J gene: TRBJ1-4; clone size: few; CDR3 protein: CASSPTWGTGGGEKLFF; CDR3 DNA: TGTGCCAGCAGCCCTACTTGGGGGACAGGGGGCGGTGAAAAACTGTTTTTT
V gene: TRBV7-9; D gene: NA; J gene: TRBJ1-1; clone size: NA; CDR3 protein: CASSSETGTEAFF; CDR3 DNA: TGTGCCAGCAGCTCCGAAACCGGCACTGAAGCTTTCTTT
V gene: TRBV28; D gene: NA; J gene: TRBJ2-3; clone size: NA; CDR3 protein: CASSLLRGSTDTQYF; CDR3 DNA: TGTGCCAGCAGTTTGCTTCGGGGGAGCACAGATACGCAGTATTTT
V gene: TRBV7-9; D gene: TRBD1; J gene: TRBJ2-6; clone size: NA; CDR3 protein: CASSSPRDRGPSGANVLTF; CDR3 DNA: TGTGCCAGCAGCAGTCCCCGGGACAGGGGGCCCTCTGGGGCCAACGTCCTGACTTTC
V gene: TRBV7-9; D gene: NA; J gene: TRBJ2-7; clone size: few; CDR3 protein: CASSSYSPGWAMYYEQYF; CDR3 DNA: TGTGCCAGCAGCTCATATAGCCCGGGGTGGGCGATGTACTACGAGCAGTACTTC
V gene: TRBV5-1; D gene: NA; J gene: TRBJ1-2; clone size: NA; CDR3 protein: CASSLAETGSGYGYTF; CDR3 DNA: TGCGCCAGCAGCTTGGCCGAGACAGGATCTGGGTATGGCTACACCTTC